The rows below give T cell receptor beta chains drawn from one sample of a study of shared clonotypes between healthy human individuals. Clones were read by immunoSEQ multiplex PCR, and TCRdb kept only the in-frame ones, dropping some. The repertoire consists of about 2.1 million clones, with 85% to 95% occurring once and the leading ten covering more than 1.5%. The sample comprised naive CD8+ T cells from PBMCs. These TCRs come from a man aged 18 to 30 in good health. Some clones in this sample may be carry-over from other donors' samples. CDR3s include the opening cysteine and the closing phenylalanine or tryptophan. A D gene is named only where the DNA matches it firmly. Expanded clones are given a class, and other clones once, few, many or no size at all.

d_call: .
v_call: TRBV28
clone_size: .
j_call: TRBJ1-1
cdr3_nt: TGTGCCAGCAGTTTACCAGGGGCGGGTGAAGCTTTCTTT
cdr3_aa: CASSLPGAGEAFF

d_call: .
v_call: TRBV11-3
clone_size: .
j_call: TRBJ2-1
cdr3_nt: TGTGCCAGCAGCTTAGATCCCCGGGATGAGCAGTTCTTC
cdr3_aa: CASSLDPRDEQFF

d_call: .
v_call: TRBV10-2
clone_size: .
j_call: TRBJ2-7
cdr3_nt: TGCGCCAGCAGCGAGGACGTTGCCTACGAGCAGTACTTC
cdr3_aa: CASSEDVAYEQYF

d_call: TRBD1
v_call: TRBV6-5
clone_size: .
j_call: TRBJ1-1
cdr3_nt: TGTGCCAGCAGATACTCGGGGACAGGGAGCACTGAAGCTTTCTTT
cdr3_aa: CASRYSGTGSTEAFF

d_call: .
v_call: TRBV19
clone_size: .
j_call: TRBJ2-2
cdr3_nt: TGTGCCAGTAGTTCTTGGGATTCGAGTGCCGGGGAGCTGTTTTTT
cdr3_aa: CASSSWDSSAGELFF

d_call: TRBD2
v_call: TRBV7-9
clone_size: .
j_call: TRBJ2-7
cdr3_nt: TGTGCCAGCAGAGAAGGACTAGCGGACTCATACGAGCAGTACTTC
cdr3_aa: CASREGLADSYEQYF

d_call: TRBD1
v_call: TRBV19
clone_size: .
j_call: TRBJ2-5
cdr3_nt: TGTGCCAGTAGTATGGACAGGGAAGTCCAAGAGACCCAGTACTTC
cdr3_aa: CASSMDREVQETQYF

d_call: .
v_call: TRBV29-1
clone_size: .
j_call: TRBJ2-7
cdr3_nt: TGCAGCGTTAGTAGCCCGGCCTACGAGCAGTACTTC
cdr3_aa: CSVSSPAYEQYF

d_call: TRBD1
v_call: TRBV28
clone_size: .
j_call: TRBJ1-2
cdr3_nt: TGTGCCAGCAGTTGGGAGACAGGGAGACGTTATGGCTACACCTTC
cdr3_aa: CASSWETGRRYGYTF

d_call: TRBD2
v_call: TRBV4-1
clone_size: .
j_call: TRBJ2-7
cdr3_nt: TGCGCCAGCAGCCCCGGGACTAGCGGGACCCAGCAGAACTTC
cdr3_aa: CASSPGTSGTQQNF

d_call: .
v_call: TRBV5-3
clone_size: few
j_call: TRBJ1-5
cdr3_nt: TGTGCCAGAAGCCCCCGGACATCCGGGAGCAATCAGCCCCAGCATTTT
cdr3_aa: CARSPRTSGSNQPQHF

d_call: .
v_call: TRBV6-6
clone_size: .
j_call: TRBJ1-2
cdr3_nt: TGTGCCAGCAGTTACTCCCTTCGGGCTGGAAATTATGGCTACACCTTC
cdr3_aa: CASSYSLRAGNYGYTF

d_call: TRBD2
v_call: TRBV28
clone_size: .
j_call: TRBJ2-2
cdr3_nt: TGTGCCAGCAGTCTTAGACTAGCGGCCCATGCCAGGGAGCTGTTTTTT
cdr3_aa: CASSLRLAAHARELFF

d_call: .
v_call: TRBV12-2
clone_size: once
j_call: TRBJ2-5
cdr3_nt: TGTGCAAGTCGCTTAGCGGAGTTCAGAGGGCAGGGCGTACAAGAGACCCAGTACTTC
cdr3_aa: CASRLAEFRGQGVQETQYF

d_call: .
v_call: TRBV28
clone_size: .
j_call: TRBJ2-3
cdr3_nt: TGTGCCAGCAGTTGGACTGGAGGGTCAGATACGCAGTATTTT
cdr3_aa: CASSWTGGSDTQYF

d_call: .
v_call: TRBV4-3
clone_size: .
j_call: TRBJ1-1
cdr3_nt: TGCGCCAGCAGCCAAGTTCGGGGAGTGAACACTGAAGCTTTCTTT
cdr3_aa: CASSQVRGVNTEAFF

d_call: TRBD2
v_call: TRBV28
clone_size: .
j_call: TRBJ2-1
cdr3_nt: TGTGCCAGCAGTACCCGACTAGCGGGAGGTCGGGCAGAGCAGTTCTTC
cdr3_aa: CASSTRLAGGRAEQFF

d_call: .
v_call: TRBV29-1
clone_size: .
j_call: TRBJ2-2
cdr3_nt: TGCAGCGGCAGGGGTACCGGGGAGCTGTTTTTT
cdr3_aa: CSGRGTGELFF

d_call: .
v_call: TRBV7-2
clone_size: .
j_call: TRBJ2-1
cdr3_nt: TGTGCCAGCAGCCCGGTTTGGGGTTGGGGGAATGAGCAGTTCTTC
cdr3_aa: CASSPVWGWGNEQFF

d_call: .
v_call: TRBV19
clone_size: .
j_call: TRBJ2-7
cdr3_nt: TGTGCCAGTAGTCCCTTTGGGGGAGCCTACGAGCAGTACTTC
cdr3_aa: CASSPFGGAYEQYF

d_call: TRBD1
v_call: TRBV7-9
clone_size: .
j_call: TRBJ1-3
cdr3_nt: TGTGCCAGCAGCCCCCGGGACAGTGGAAACACCATATATTTT
cdr3_aa: CASSPRDSGNTIYF

d_call: .
v_call: TRBV2
clone_size: .
j_call: TRBJ2-7
cdr3_nt: TGTGCCAGCAGTGAAAACGGTTACGAGCAGTACTTC
cdr3_aa: CASSENGYEQYF

d_call: .
v_call: TRBV9
clone_size: .
j_call: TRBJ2-5
cdr3_nt: TGTGCCAGCAGCGCCACGGGGTTCCAAGAGACCCAGTACTTC
cdr3_aa: CASSATGFQETQYF

d_call: TRBD2
v_call: TRBV29-1
clone_size: .
j_call: TRBJ2-7
cdr3_nt: TGCAGCGTTGAAGCAGCGGGATCCTACGAGCAGTACTTC
cdr3_aa: CSVEAAGSYEQYF

d_call: TRBD1
v_call: TRBV4-2
clone_size: .
j_call: TRBJ1-2
cdr3_nt: TGTGCCAGCAGCCAAGAGGACAGGGCTCACCCCCATAACTATGGCTACACCTTC
cdr3_aa: CASSQEDRAHPHNYGYTF

d_call: .
v_call: TRBV7-9
clone_size: .
j_call: TRBJ1-1
cdr3_nt: TGTGCCAGCAGCTTATCGTCGGAAGCTTTCTTT
cdr3_aa: CASSLSSEAFF

d_call: TRBD2
v_call: TRBV28
clone_size: .
j_call: TRBJ2-2
cdr3_nt: TGTGCCAGCAGCCCTGGACTAGCGGGAGGTACCGGGGAGCTGTTTTTT
cdr3_aa: CASSPGLAGGTGELFF

d_call: TRBD2
v_call: TRBV5-1
clone_size: .
j_call: TRBJ2-7
cdr3_nt: TGCGCCAGCAGCCCCGGACTAGCGGGAGGGCCGTTCTCCTACGAGCAGTACTTC
cdr3_aa: CASSPGLAGGPFSYEQYF

d_call: .
v_call: TRBV7-9
clone_size: .
j_call: TRBJ2-6
cdr3_nt: TGTGCCAGCAGCCAACCGGGTATCTCTGGGGCCAACGTCCTGACTTTC
cdr3_aa: CASSQPGISGANVLTF

d_call: .
v_call: TRBV10-3
clone_size: .
j_call: TRBJ2-1
cdr3_nt: TGTGCCATCAGTGAGTCGGGTAACTCGGACAATGAGCAGTTCTTC
cdr3_aa: CAISESGNSDNEQFF

d_call: .
v_call: TRBV7-3
clone_size: .
j_call: TRBJ2-2
cdr3_nt: TGTGCCAGCAGCTCCCGGTTGGCCGGGGAGCTGTTTTTT
cdr3_aa: CASSSRLAGELFF

d_call: .
v_call: TRBV27
clone_size: .
j_call: TRBJ1-4
cdr3_nt: TGTGCCAGCGGAGTGTTCGCTAATGAAAAACTGTTTTTT
cdr3_aa: CASGVFANEKLFF

d_call: .
v_call: TRBV18
clone_size: .
j_call: TRBJ2-2
cdr3_nt: TGTGCCAGCTCACCATCCCGGGAGCCCGGGGAGCTGTTTTTT
cdr3_aa: CASSPSREPGELFF

d_call: TRBD2
v_call: TRBV4-3
clone_size: .
j_call: TRBJ2-7
cdr3_nt: TGCGCCAGCAGCCAAACTAGCGGAGTGGAGCAGTACTTC
cdr3_aa: CASSQTSGVEQYF

d_call: .
v_call: TRBV4-3
clone_size: .
j_call: TRBJ2-5
cdr3_nt: TGCGCCAGCAGCCAAGTCAACGGTAGAGCGGAAGGGGAGACCCAGTACTTC
cdr3_aa: CASSQVNGRAEGETQYF

d_call: .
v_call: TRBV11-2
clone_size: .
j_call: TRBJ2-7
cdr3_nt: TGTGCCAGCAGCTTTGCAGGAAGCTCGGACGAGCAGTACTTC
cdr3_aa: CASSFAGSSDEQYF

d_call: .
v_call: TRBV15
clone_size: .
j_call: TRBJ2-1
cdr3_nt: TGTGCCACCAGCAGCCAAGGACTCGGACCAGTCAATGAGCAGTTCTTC
cdr3_aa: CATSSQGLGPVNEQFF

d_call: TRBD1
v_call: TRBV28
clone_size: .
j_call: TRBJ2-5
cdr3_nt: TGTGCCAGCAGTCCGGACAGGGGGGAGACCCAGTACTTC
cdr3_aa: CASSPDRGETQYF

d_call: .
v_call: TRBV13
clone_size: .
j_call: TRBJ2-7
cdr3_nt: TGTGCCAGCAGCTTCGGGAGTAGCTACGAGCAGTACTTC
cdr3_aa: CASSFGSSYEQYF

d_call: TRBD1
v_call: TRBV4-1
clone_size: .
j_call: TRBJ2-7
cdr3_nt: TGCGCCAGCAGCCAGGGTACAGGGGTGTCCTACGAGCAGTACTTC
cdr3_aa: CASSQGTGVSYEQYF

d_call: .
v_call: TRBV6-5
clone_size: once
j_call: TRBJ1-1
cdr3_nt: TGTGCCAGCAGCGGACACCCTTACACTGAAGCTTTCTTT
cdr3_aa: CASSGHPYTEAFF

d_call: .
v_call: TRBV19
clone_size: .
j_call: TRBJ1-1
cdr3_nt: TGTGCCAGTATGAGGATGTACATGAACACTGAAGCTTTCTTT
cdr3_aa: CASMRMYMNTEAFF

d_call: TRBD2
v_call: TRBV4-1
clone_size: .
j_call: TRBJ2-2
cdr3_nt: TGCGCCAGCAGCCAGGGGTATCTAGCGGGAGTTTCCGGGGAGCTGTTTTTT
cdr3_aa: CASSQGYLAGVSGELFF

d_call: .
v_call: TRBV6-6
clone_size: .
j_call: TRBJ2-7
cdr3_nt: TGTGCCAGCAGTTACTCGATAGCAGATTACGAGCAGTACTTC
cdr3_aa: CASSYSIADYEQYF

d_call: .
v_call: TRBV7-9
clone_size: .
j_call: TRBJ2-7
cdr3_nt: TGTGCCAGCCGCGTCCCGGGGGCCGAGCAGTACTTC
cdr3_aa: CASRVPGAEQYF

d_call: TRBD2
v_call: TRBV7-8
clone_size: .
j_call: TRBJ2-3
cdr3_nt: TGTGCCAGCAGCTTAGGAATAGCGGGAGGATCCCTAGATACGCAGTATTTT
cdr3_aa: CASSLGIAGGSLDTQYF

d_call: .
v_call: TRBV4-3
clone_size: .
j_call: TRBJ2-5
cdr3_nt: TGCGCCAGCAGCCGCGGGACTGCTCCTCAAGAGACCCAGTACTTC
cdr3_aa: CASSRGTAPQETQYF

d_call: .
v_call: TRBV6-1
clone_size: .
j_call: TRBJ1-1
cdr3_nt: TGTGCCAGCATTCAGGGACACCAGGGAGGAGCTTTCTTT
cdr3_aa: CASIQGHQGGAFF

d_call: .
v_call: TRBV7-9
clone_size: .
j_call: TRBJ1-5
cdr3_nt: TGTGCCAGCAGTTGGGACAGCAATCAGCCCCAGCATTTT
cdr3_aa: CASSWDSNQPQHF

d_call: TRBD1
v_call: TRBV27
clone_size: .
j_call: TRBJ2-2
cdr3_nt: TGTGCCAGCAGTCCAAGGGGGCCCGGGGAGCTGTTTTTT
cdr3_aa: CASSPRGPGELFF

d_call: .
v_call: TRBV27
clone_size: .
j_call: TRBJ1-1
cdr3_nt: TGTGCCAGCACCGGAGTCGACACTGAAGCTTTCTTT
cdr3_aa: CASTGVDTEAFF

d_call: .
v_call: TRBV5-4
clone_size: few
j_call: TRBJ1-1
cdr3_nt: TGTGCCAGCAGCTTGGTCTTTGGGGCTCGGAACACTGAAGCTTTCTTT
cdr3_aa: CASSLVFGARNTEAFF

d_call: TRBD1
v_call: TRBV9
clone_size: .
j_call: TRBJ2-5
cdr3_nt: TGTGCCAGCAGCGCAGACAGGGTTGGGACCCAGTACTTC
cdr3_aa: CASSADRVGTQYF

d_call: .
v_call: TRBV27
clone_size: .
j_call: TRBJ2-3
cdr3_nt: TGTGCCAGCAGTTTGGGTTTCGCTAGCACAGATACGCAGTATTTT
cdr3_aa: CASSLGFASTDTQYF